This T cell receptor (beta chain) came from a study of CD8+CD57+ T cells in acquired aplastic anemia. Study summary: Mean DNA quantity obtained from sorted CD4+ and CD8+ cells was around 2.9 ug. Reads per healthy sample averaged approximately 10 million (CD4+) and about 12 million (CD8+). Study conclusions and caveats: Patients and controls turned out to have roughly 29 CD8+ CDR3 sequences in common.

CDR1 is SGHTA, CDR2 FQGNSA, per germline. V dropped 5 bases and J dropped 0 bases, with 7 bases sitting between them. CDR3 length equals 13 residues. Turning to this clonotype: Its antigen is currently unknown.

Profiling that covered TCR beta VDJ and CDR3 relied on genomic DNA as its template. From the reads, TCRdb called clonotypes with MiXCR, one entry per CDR3 protein. The sample consists of 150,000 to 200,000 distinct CDR3 sequences, 50% to 75% of them appearing once. The J gene is TRBJ2-5, the V gene TRBV7-2, with D maybe TRBD1 (5 bases). The sequenced material came from sorted CD4+, CD8+, or CD8+CD57+ T cells (not recorded which) from PBMCs. The receptor comes from a human donor in good health. CDR3 bases: TGTGCCAGCAGCCACAGGTACCAAGAGACCCAGTACTTC. Translated, it gives CASSHRYQETQYF. The entire variable domain, with the rest obtained from reference TRBV7-2 and TRBJ2-5, is as follows: GAGVSQSPSNKVTEKGKDVELRCDPISGHTALYWYRQSLGQGLEFLIYFQGNSAPDKSGLPSDRFSAERTGGSVSTLTIQRTQQEDSAVYLCASSHRYQETQYFGPGTRLLVL.